These 22 T cell receptor beta chains share one sample of origin, sequenced in a study of control samples from healthy donors and cancer patients. Method: immunoSEQ multiplex PCR; TCRdb's copy keeps in-frame clones and lacks some. In the table there are around 110,000 clones, approximately 90% of which are singletons. Input material: blood. These receptors were taken from a woman between 70 and 85 years old in good health.

The CDR3 DNA sequence: TGTGCCAGCAGCCCCGTCGCTTCCTACGAGCAGTACTTC. Translated, it gives CASSPVASYEQYF. This rearrangement joins TRBV5-8 to TRBJ2-7; D is uncertain. This CDR3 is 13 amino acids long. The V end lost 4 bases, the J end lost 1 base, and 9 bases lay between the germline ends. From germline, CDR1 is SGHTS and CDR2 YDEGEE.

This chain joins TRBV2 and TRBJ1-6, with TRBD1 matching 10 bases. Germline V gives CDR1 SNHLY, CDR2 FYNNEI. CDR3 length equals 15 residues. V shed 5 bases and J 7 bases; nucleotides not matched to a gene: 5. The CDR3, as DNA: TGTGCCAGCAGTTTTATGGACAGGGGGAATTCACCCCTCCACTTT. Amino acids: CASSFMDRGNSPLHF.

The chain's CDR3 is CASSLLSTGDSNQPQHF. The CDR3 nucleotides read TGTGCCAGCAGTTTGCTCTCGACAGGAGATAGCAATCAGCCCCAGCATTTT. The chain employs TRBV27 and TRBJ1-5, with D tentatively TRBD1 (6 bases). From germline, CDR1 is MNHEY and CDR2 SMNVEV (reference sequence). The germline V and J ends were trimmed by 3 bases and 0 bases, with 15 bases remaining between them. The CDR3 loop spans 17 amino acids.

The V gene is TRBV11-1, the J gene TRBJ2-1, with no clear D. The CDR3 consists of 14 residues. The germline V gene has CDR1 SGHAT and CDR2 FQDESV (reference sequence). Trimming took off 1 base at V and 9 bases at J, with 13 bases between the two ends. CDR3: CASSLGAQPTEQFF. CDR3 in DNA: TGTGCCAGCAGCTTAGGGGCCCAGCCAACTGAGCAGTTCTTC.

This clone was counted only a few times. The chain recombines TRBV7-2 with TRBJ2-5; TRBD2 aligns across 13 bases. The CDR3 covers 17 residues. V gave up 1 base and J gave up 3 bases; unmatched junction bases: 5. CDR1 and CDR2 from the germline V gene are SGHTA and FQGNSA. For the CDR3, the DNA is TGTGCCAGCAGCTTAGATTTCGGGACTAGCGGGGAAGAGACCCAGTACTTC. Its translation is CASSLDFGTSGEETQYF.

The rearrangement joins TRBV5-1 to TRBJ1-2; D gene unclear. The CDR3 extends over 13 amino acids. In germline, CDR1 is SGHRS, CDR2 YFSETQ. V lost 1 base and J 6 bases, leaving 10 bases between the germline ends. The CDR3 region is CASSLLSADGYTF. The CDR3 DNA reads TGCGCCAGCAGCTTGTTGTCCGCCGATGGCTACACCTTC.

The gene calls are TRBV29-1 and TRBJ1-1; 9 positions agree with TRBD1. V trimming: 5 bases; J trimming: 1 base; junction bases outside the gene matches: 8. This CDR3 is 15 amino acids long. Germline-derived CDR1 and CDR2 are SQVTM and ANQGSEA. The CDR3 bases are TGCAGCGTTCGGGACAGGGTATGGGGGAACACTGAAGCTTTCTTT. It translates to CSVRDRVWGNTEAFF.

This rearrangement joins TRBV9 to TRBJ2-3; D remains ambiguous. V was cut by 8 bases and J by 6 bases, with 19 bases left in between. This CDR3 is 14 amino acids long. CDR1 SGDLS and CDR2 YYNGEE come from the germline V gene. CDR3 residues: CARNPDVGLDTQYF. CDR3 sequence (DNA): TGTGCCAGGAACCCGGACGTCGGCCTGGATACGCAGTATTTT.

J is TRBJ1-4 and V is TRBV9; tentatively, D is TRBD1 (6 bases). CDR1 and CDR2 (germline): SGDLS, YYNGEE. Deletions cut 0 bases from V and 7 bases from J, with 13 bases between. The CDR3 extends over 15 amino acids. CDR3 loop: CASSVARGLGEKLFF. CDR3 sequence (DNA): TGTGCCAGCAGCGTAGCCCGGGGGCTGGGTGAAAAACTGTTTTTT.

V is TRBV29-1 and J is TRBJ1-2; no definite D call. The CDR3 has 13 amino acids. The germline V gene has CDR1 SQVTM and CDR2 ANQGSEA. Trimming shortened V by 6 bases and J by 2 bases, and 13 bases separated the two germline ends. The CDR3 coding sequence is TGCAGCGTCAGAGCGGGCAGCAACTATGGCTACACCTTC. This gives the protein CSVRAGSNYGYTF.

This rearrangement joins TRBV7-9 to TRBJ2-1, with 9 bases matching TRBD2. Germline-derived CDR1 and CDR2 are SEHNR and FQNEAQ (reference sequence). Unmatched junction bases numbered 7, after V lost 5 bases and J lost 5 bases. The CDR3 runs to 15 residues. The CDR3 sequence: CASSRRGGSHNEQFF. The CDR3 nucleotides are TGTGCCAGCAGCCGGCGGGGGGGCAGCCACAATGAGCAGTTCTTC.

The V call is TRBV19, the J call TRBJ2-1, with TRBD1 matching 9 bases. V shed 5 bases and J 2 bases; nucleotides not matched to a gene: 4. The CDR3 loop spans 15 amino acids. Germline CDR1 reads LNHDA; CDR2 reads SQIVND (reference sequence). CDR3 DNA sequence: TGTGCCAGTAGTCCGGGACAGGGAACCTACAATGAGCAGTTCTTC. Its protein is CASSPGQGTYNEQFF. Complete variable domain (other parts from reference TRBV19 and TRBJ2-1): DGGITQSPKYLFRKEGQNVTLSCEQNLNHDAMYWYRQDPGQGLRLIYYSQIVNDFQKGDIAEGYSVSREKKESFPLTVTSAQKNPTAFYLCASSPGQGTYNEQFFGPGTRLTVL.

The CDR3 sequence: CASSESGGAGELFF. In DNA form, the CDR3 reads TGCGCCAGCAGTGAGTCTGGAGGGGCCGGGGAGCTGTTTTTT. The J gene is TRBJ2-2, the V gene TRBV10-1, with D possibly TRBD2 on 6 matching bases. The CDR3 has 14 amino acids. Trimming left V 0 bases short and J 6 bases short, with 8 bases between. Germline CDR1 and CDR2: WNHNN and SYGVQD (reference sequence).

The V and J genes are TRBV9 and TRBJ2-3; 11 bases map to TRBD2. The V and J ends lost 0 bases and 2 bases, in that order; junction bases with no gene match: 2. Germline V gives CDR1 SGDLS, CDR2 YYNGEE. The CDR3 consists of 16 residues. CDR3 sequence reads: CASSVGLAGYTDTQYF. For the CDR3, the DNA is TGTGCCAGCAGCGTAGGACTAGCGGGGTACACAGATACGCAGTATTTT.

The V and J genes are TRBV7-2 and TRBJ2-3; D is undetermined. V shed 1 base and J shed 4 bases, with 6 bases lying between them. The germline gives CDR1 SGHTA, CDR2 FQGNSA. The CDR3 is 13 residues long. CDR3 amino acids: CASSLGIADTQYF. In DNA, the CDR3 is TGTGCCAGCAGCTTAGGGATAGCAGATACGCAGTATTTT.

The chain links TRBV7-3 to TRBJ2-1; D remains unclear. There are 16 residues in the CDR3. Germline V gene lookup returns CDR1 SGHTA and CDR2 FQGTGA. The V gene lost 1 base and the J gene lost 8 bases, with 18 bases spanning the gap. The CDR3 DNA follows: TGTGCCAGCAGCTTAAGTCGGGCCCAGGCGTTCCATGAGCAGTTCTTC. This gives the protein CASSLSRAQAFHEQFF.

The chain links TRBV7-9 to TRBJ2-3, with D possibly being TRBD1 (6 bases). Trimming pared 5 bases from V and 6 bases from J, leaving 12 bases between. Germline assignment: CDR1 SEHNR and CDR2 FQNEAQ (reference sequence). This CDR3 has 13 amino acids. CDR3 protein: CASSHPQGDTQYF. The DNA of the CDR3 is TGTGCCAGCAGCCACCCCCAGGGGGATACGCAGTATTTT.

The chain couples TRBV7-2 to TRBJ1-2; weak D call: TRBD1 (6 bases). CDR1 and CDR2 (germline): SGHTA, FQGNSA. Trimming cost V 1 base and J 4 bases, with 13 bases left between them. The CDR3 contains 15 residues. The CDR3 DNA is TGTGCCAGCAGCTTAGTTGGGGGGCAGGGCTATGGCTACACCTTC. This gives the protein CASSLVGGQGYGYTF.

This chain connects TRBV3-1 (or the pseudogene TRBV3-2) to TRBJ2-1, with 11 bases lining up with TRBD2. This CDR3 comprises 14 residues. The junction had 6 bases not matched to a gene; V was cut back by 5 bases and J by 9 bases. CDR1 is LGHDT and CDR2 is YNNKEL in the germline V gene (reference sequence). CDR3 DNA sequence: TGTGCCAGCAGCACCATAGCGGGGGGGTCTGAGCAGTTCTTC. This translates into CASSTIAGGSEQFF.

This chain joins TRBV7-8 and TRBJ2-7, with TRBD1 as a possible D gene (5 bases). Trimming stripped 9 bases from V and 0 bases from J, with 18 bases between. Germline values: CDR1 SGHVS, CDR2 FQNEAQ. This CDR3 contains 15 residues. The CDR3 DNA reads TGTGCCAGTCAGTCGCGTGGGGCCAGCTCCTACGAGCAGTACTTC. It encodes CASQSRGASSYEQYF. The full variable domain, its missing parts supplied by reference TRBV7-8 and TRBJ2-7, is GAGVSQSPRYKVAKRGQDVALRCDPISGHVSLFWYQQALGQGPEFLTYFQNEAQLDKSGLPSDRFFAERPEGSVSTLKIQRTQQEDSAVYLCASQSRGASSYEQYFGPGTRLTVT.

J is TRBJ1-1 and V is TRBV5-5; tentative D call: TRBD1 (5 bases). V was cut by 4 bases and J by 5 bases, with 21 bases left in between. Per germline, CDR1 SGHKS and CDR2 YYEKEE (reference sequence). There are 16 residues in the CDR3. The CDR3 DNA reads as TGTGCCAGCAGCCCCGCAAAGGGCAGGGCCTGGACTGAAGCTTTCTTT. Amino acid sequence: CASSPAKGRAWTEAFF.

This clone showed up just a few times. This chain joins TRBV10-3 and TRBJ1-1; weak D call: TRBD1 (6 bases). The CDR3 is 14 residues long. CDR1 is ENHRY, CDR2 SYGVKD, per germline. V lost 3 bases to trimming and J lost 4 bases, with 12 bases between them. The CDR3, as DNA: TGTGCCATCAGTGACAGGGGAGGGTCCACTGAAGCTTTCTTT. This encodes CAISDRGGSTEAFF.